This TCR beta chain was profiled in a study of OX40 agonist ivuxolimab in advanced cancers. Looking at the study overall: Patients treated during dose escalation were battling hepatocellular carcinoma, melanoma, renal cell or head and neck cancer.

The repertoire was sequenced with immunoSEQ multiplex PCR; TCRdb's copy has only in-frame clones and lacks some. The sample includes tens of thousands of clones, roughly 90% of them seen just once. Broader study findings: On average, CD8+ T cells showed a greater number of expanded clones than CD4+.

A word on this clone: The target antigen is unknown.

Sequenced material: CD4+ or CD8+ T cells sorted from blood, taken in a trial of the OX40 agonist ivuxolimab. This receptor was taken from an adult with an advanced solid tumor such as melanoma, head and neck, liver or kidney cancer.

The CDR3 DNA reads as TGTGCCAGCAGACTAGGAGCTCCAACAGATACGCAGTATTTT. This translates into CASRLGAPTDTQYF. The rearrangement joins TRBV2 to TRBJ2-3; possibly TRBD2 for D (5 bases). Trimming took 6 bases from V and 3 from J, leaving 13 bases between them. The germline gives CDR1 SNHLY, CDR2 FYNNEI. This CDR3 has 14 amino acids.